This T cell receptor (beta chain) was found in a study of siplizumab effects on memory and regulatory T cells. To note about this clone: Its antigen is not known.

Study findings and constraints: Greater diversity than memory cells seemed evident in naive T cells, which also appeared to be major alloresponse contributors. Sequences below about 10^-5 frequency were poorly captured, and few alloreactive clones mapped to unstimulated subsets. Mean Treg-derived proportions of mappable alloreactive CD4+ clones were around 72% for siplizumab and about 30% for controls.

This table comes from immunoSEQ multiplex PCR, and its TCRdb copy is limited to in-frame clones, with some not included. The profile shows about 110,000 clones, around 90% of them singletons. The sequenced sample was Tregs sorted from blood. This TCR derives from a human donor in good health.

The CDR3 DNA reads TGTGCCAGCAAAGGAACAGGGAGGCAAGAGACCCAGTACTTC. Its protein product is CASKGTGRQETQYF. The chain has TRBV2 and TRBJ2-5; TRBD1 or TRBD2 may be the D gene (6 bases each). CDR1 and CDR2 (germline): SNHLY, FYNNEI. Trimming left V 7 bases short and J 2 bases short, with 14 bases between. The CDR3 loop spans 14 amino acids.